Included here is one TCR beta chain sequence, with context. The antigen is undetermined. TCRdb reprocessed the reads with MiXCR, giving one entry per CDR3 protein. In the table there are about 260,000 distinct CDR3 sequences, roughly an eighth of which are singletons. This sample was taken from a study of T cell repertoires in cytomegalovirus infection. Study as a whole: Evidence of both CMV infection and a matching HLA type came from public TCR beta signatures.

General study points: HLA-C-restricted CMV-specific TCR beta clonotypes were dominant in the ex vivo response. Using cumulative public TCR beta family frequency, the authors identified those who carried CMV together with the relevant HLA.

Material: PBMCs. The clonotype comes from a human donor in good health (CMV status not recorded). Some clones in this sample may be carry-over from other donors' samples.

The CDR3 loop is CSARDIAGARLGTEAFF. CDR3 coding DNA: TGCAGTGCTAGAGATATTGCGGGGGCGCGGTTGGGGACTGAAGCTTTCTTT. This chain joins TRBV20-1 and TRBJ1-1; D possibly corresponds to TRBD1 (6 bases). Trimming stripped 0 bases from V and 5 bases from J, with 22 bases between. This CDR3 region has 17 residues. Germline V gives CDR1 DFQATT, CDR2 SNEGSKA (reference sequence).